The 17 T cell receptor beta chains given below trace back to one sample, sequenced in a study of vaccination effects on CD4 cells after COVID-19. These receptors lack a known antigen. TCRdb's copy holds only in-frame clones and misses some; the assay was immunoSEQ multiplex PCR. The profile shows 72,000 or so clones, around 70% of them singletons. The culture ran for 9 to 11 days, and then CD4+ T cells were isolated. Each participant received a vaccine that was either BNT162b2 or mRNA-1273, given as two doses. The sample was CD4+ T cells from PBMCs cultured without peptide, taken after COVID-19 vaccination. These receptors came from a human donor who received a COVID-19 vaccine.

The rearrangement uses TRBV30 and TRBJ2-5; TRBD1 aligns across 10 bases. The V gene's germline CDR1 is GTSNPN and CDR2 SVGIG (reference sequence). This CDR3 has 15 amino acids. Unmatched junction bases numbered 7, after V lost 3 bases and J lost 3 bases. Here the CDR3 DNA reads TGTGCCTGGAGCGTTACGACAGGGGGCAAAGAGACCCAGTACTTC. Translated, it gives CAWSVTTGGKETQYF.

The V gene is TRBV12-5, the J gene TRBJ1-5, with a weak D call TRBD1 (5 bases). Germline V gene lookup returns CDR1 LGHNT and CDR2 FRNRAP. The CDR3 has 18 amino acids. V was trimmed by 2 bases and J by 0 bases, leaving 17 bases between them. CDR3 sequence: CASGLSPPGGGSNQPQHF. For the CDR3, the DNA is TGTGCTAGTGGTTTGTCCCCTCCCGGGGGAGGTAGCAATCAGCCCCAGCATTTT.

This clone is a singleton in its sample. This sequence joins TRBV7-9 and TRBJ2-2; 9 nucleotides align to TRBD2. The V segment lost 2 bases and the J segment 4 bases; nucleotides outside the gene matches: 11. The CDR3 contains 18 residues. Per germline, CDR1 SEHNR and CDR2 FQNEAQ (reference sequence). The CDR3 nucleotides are TGTGCCAGCAGCTTAAGGCTCCCTAGCGGGGACGCCACCGGGGAGCTGTTTTTT. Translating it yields CASSLRLPSGDATGELFF. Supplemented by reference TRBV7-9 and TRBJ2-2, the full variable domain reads DTGVSQNPRHKITKRGQNVTFRCDPISEHNRLYWYRQTLGQGPEFLTYFQNEAQLEKSRLLSDRFSAERPKGSFSTLEIQRTEQGDSAMYLCASSLRLPSGDATGELFFGEGSRLTVL.

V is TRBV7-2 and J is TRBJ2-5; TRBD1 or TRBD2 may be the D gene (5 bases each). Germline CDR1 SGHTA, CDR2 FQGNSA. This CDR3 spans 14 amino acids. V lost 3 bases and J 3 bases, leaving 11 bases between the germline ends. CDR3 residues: CASSFRGQEETQYF. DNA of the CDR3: TGTGCCAGCAGCTTCCGGGGCCAGGAAGAGACCCAGTACTTC.

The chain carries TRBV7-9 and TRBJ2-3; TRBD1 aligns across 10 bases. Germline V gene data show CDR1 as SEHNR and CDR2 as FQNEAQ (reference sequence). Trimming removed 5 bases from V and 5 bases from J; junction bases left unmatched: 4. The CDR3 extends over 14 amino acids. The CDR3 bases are TGTGCCAGCAGCGCGTGGGACAGGGGAGATACGCAGTATTTT. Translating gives CASSAWDRGDTQYF.

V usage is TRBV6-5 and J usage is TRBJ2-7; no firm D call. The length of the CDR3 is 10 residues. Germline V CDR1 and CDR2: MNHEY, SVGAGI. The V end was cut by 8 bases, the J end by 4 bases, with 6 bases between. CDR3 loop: CASGPYEQYV. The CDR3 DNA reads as TGTGCCAGCGGACCGTACGAGCAGTACGTC.

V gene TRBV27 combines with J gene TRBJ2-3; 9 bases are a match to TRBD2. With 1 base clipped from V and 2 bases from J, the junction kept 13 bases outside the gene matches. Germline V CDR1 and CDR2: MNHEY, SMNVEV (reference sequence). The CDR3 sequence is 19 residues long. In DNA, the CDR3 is TGTGCCAGCAGTTTATTATATTTGGCTGGCGGGGGGGTCACAGATACGCAGTATTTT. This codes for CASSLLYLAGGGVTDTQYF.

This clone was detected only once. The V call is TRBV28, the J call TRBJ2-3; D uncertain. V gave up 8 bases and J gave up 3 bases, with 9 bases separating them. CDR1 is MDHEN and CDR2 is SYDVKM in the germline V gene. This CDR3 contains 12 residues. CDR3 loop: CASGTMTDTQYF. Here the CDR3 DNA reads TGTGCCAGCGGAACAATGACAGATACGCAGTATTTT. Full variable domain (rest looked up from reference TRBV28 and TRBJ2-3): DVKVTQSSRYLVKRTGEKVFLECVQDMDHENMFWYRQDPGLGLRLIYFSYDVKMKEKGDIPEGYSVSREKKERFSLILESASTNQTSMYLCASGTMTDTQYFGPGTRLTVL.

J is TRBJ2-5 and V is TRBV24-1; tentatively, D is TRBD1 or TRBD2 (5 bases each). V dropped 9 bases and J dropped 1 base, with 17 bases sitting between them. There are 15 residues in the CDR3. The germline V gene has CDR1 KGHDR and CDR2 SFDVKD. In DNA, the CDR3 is TGTGCCACCTCCCCTGGGGGTGGACCCCAAGAGACCCAGTACTTC. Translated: CATSPGGGPQETQYF.

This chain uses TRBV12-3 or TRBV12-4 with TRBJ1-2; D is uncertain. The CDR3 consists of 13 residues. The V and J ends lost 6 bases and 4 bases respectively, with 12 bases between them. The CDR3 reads CASRRGGSYGYTF. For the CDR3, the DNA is TGTGCCAGCAGGCGCGGAGGTTCCTATGGCTACACCTTC.

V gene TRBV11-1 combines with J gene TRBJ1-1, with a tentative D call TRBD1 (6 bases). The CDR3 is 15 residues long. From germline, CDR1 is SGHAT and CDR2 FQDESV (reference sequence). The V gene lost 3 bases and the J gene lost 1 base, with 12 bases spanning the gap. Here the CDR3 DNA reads TGTGCCAGCAGCTTTACAGGGTCGGGGAACACTGAAGCTTTCTTT. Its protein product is CASSFTGSGNTEAFF. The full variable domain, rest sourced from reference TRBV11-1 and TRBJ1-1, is EAEVAQSPRYKITEKSQAVAFWCDPISGHATLYWYRQILGQGPELLVQFQDESVVDDSQLPKDRFSAERLKGVDSTLKIQPAELGDSAMYLCASSFTGSGNTEAFFGQGTRLTVV.

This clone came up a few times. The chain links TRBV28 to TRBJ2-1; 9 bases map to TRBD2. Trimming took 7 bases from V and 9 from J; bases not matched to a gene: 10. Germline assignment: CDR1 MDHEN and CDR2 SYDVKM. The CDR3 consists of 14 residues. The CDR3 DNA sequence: TGTGCCAGCATTCCTAGCGGGGATGCGAGTGAGCAGTTCTTC. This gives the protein CASIPSGDASEQFF.

CDR3 region: CSAGRQGYGYTF. CDR3 DNA sequence: TGCAGCGCCGGAAGACAGGGGTATGGCTACACCTTC. The V gene is TRBV29-1, the J gene TRBJ1-2; 8 bases fit TRBD1. Unmatched junction bases numbered 6, after V lost 7 bases and J lost 5 bases. CDR1 and CDR2 (germline): SQVTM, ANQGSEA. The CDR3 is 12 residues long.

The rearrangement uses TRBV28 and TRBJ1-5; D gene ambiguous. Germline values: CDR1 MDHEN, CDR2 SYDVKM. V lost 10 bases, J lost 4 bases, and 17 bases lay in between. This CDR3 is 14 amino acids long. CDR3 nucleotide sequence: TGTGCCACCTACGAGGTGTATGCGAATCAGCCCCAGCATTTT. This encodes CATYEVYANQPQHF.

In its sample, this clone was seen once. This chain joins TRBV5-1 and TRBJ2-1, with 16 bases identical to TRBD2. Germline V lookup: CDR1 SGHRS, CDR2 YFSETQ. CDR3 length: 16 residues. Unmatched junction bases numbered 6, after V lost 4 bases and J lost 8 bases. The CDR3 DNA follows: TGCGCCAGCAGCGAGGGACTAGCGGGGGGGCAGGATGAGCAGTTCTTC. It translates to CASSEGLAGGQDEQFF. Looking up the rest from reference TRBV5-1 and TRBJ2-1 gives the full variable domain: KAGVTQTPRYLIKTRGQQVTLSCSPISGHRSVSWYQQTPGQGLQFLFEYFSETQRNKGNFPGRFSGRQFSNSRSEMNVSTLELGDSALYLCASSEGLAGGQDEQFFGPGTRLTVL.

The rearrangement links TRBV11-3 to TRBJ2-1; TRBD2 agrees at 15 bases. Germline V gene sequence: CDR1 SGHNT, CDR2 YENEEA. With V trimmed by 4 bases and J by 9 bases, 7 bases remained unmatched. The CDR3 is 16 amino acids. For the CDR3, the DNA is TGTGCCAGCAGCTCCGGACTAGCGGGGGGGCACGGTGAGCAGTTCTTC. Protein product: CASSSGLAGGHGEQFF.

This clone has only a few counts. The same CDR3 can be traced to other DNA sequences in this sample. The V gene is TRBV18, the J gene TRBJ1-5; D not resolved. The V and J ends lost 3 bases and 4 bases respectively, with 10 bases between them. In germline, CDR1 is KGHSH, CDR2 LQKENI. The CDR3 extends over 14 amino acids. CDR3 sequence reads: CASSPDRDNQPQHF. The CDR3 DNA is TGTGCCAGCTCACCTGACCGAGATAATCAGCCCCAGCATTTT.